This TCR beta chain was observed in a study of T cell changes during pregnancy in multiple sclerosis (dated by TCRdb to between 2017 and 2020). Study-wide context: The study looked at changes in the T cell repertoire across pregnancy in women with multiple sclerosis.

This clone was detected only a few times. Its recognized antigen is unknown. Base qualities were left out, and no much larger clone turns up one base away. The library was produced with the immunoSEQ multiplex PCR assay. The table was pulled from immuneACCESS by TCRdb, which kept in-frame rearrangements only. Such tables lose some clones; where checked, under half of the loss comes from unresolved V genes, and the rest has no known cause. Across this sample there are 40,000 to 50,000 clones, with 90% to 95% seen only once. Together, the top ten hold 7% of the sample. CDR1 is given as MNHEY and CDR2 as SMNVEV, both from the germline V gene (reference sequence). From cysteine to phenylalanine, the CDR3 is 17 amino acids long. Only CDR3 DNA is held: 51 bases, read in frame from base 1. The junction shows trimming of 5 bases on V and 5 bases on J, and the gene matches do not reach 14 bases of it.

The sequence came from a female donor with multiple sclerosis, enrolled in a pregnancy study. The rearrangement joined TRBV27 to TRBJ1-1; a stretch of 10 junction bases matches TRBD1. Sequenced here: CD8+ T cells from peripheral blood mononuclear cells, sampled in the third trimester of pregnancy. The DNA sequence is TGTGCCAGCAGTCCTACGGGACAGGGGTATGAAGGGACTGAAGCTTTCTTT. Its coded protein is CASSPTGQGYEGTEAFF.